The 11 T cell receptor beta chains below all came from one sample that was sequenced in a study of blood T cell repertoires in COVID-19. Produced via immunoSEQ multiplex PCR; TCRdb's table is partial and in-frame only. The sample has roughly 190,000 clones, approximately 82% seen once. Sequenced material: peripheral blood. These receptors all come from a man between 50 and 59 years old with active or convalescent COVID-19.

This clone was counted a few times. The V call is TRBV19, the J call TRBJ2-2, with D possibly TRBD2 on 6 matching bases. In germline, CDR1 is LNHDA, CDR2 SQIVND (reference sequence). V lost 3 bases, J lost 9 bases, and 11 bases lay in between. The CDR3 loop spans 13 amino acids. The CDR3 loop reads CASSIGGLRELFF. CDR3 DNA sequence: TGTGCCAGTAGTATTGGGGGACTTCGGGAGCTGTTTTTT.

V usage is TRBV5-6 and J usage is TRBJ2-7; D is unresolved. The CDR3 loop spans 15 amino acids. V shed 1 base and J shed 1 base, with 12 bases lying between them. The germline V gene has CDR1 SGHDT and CDR2 YYEEEE. The CDR3, as DNA: TGTGCCAGCAGCTTGAGCACGGTTTATTCCTACGAGCAGTACTTC. Translated: CASSLSTVYSYEQYF.

This chain uses TRBV6-5 with TRBJ1-2; D is possibly TRBD1 (6 bases). CDR1 MNHEY and CDR2 SVGAGI come from the germline V gene. This CDR3 contains 16 residues. Deletions cut 2 bases from V and 0 bases from J, with 13 bases between. The CDR3 sequence: CASSYADRRANYGYTF. CDR3 in DNA: TGTGCCAGCAGTTACGCGGACAGACGAGCTAACTATGGCTACACCTTC.

This clone appeared a single time. The V and J genes are TRBV11-3 and TRBJ1-1, with unresolved D. Trimming cost V 5 bases and J 5 bases, with 12 bases left between them. The CDR3 runs to 13 residues. Germline V gene sequence: CDR1 SGHNT, CDR2 YENEEA. CDR3 in DNA: TGTGCCAGCAGCGAGAACTGGGAGACTGAAGCTTTCTTT. It encodes CASSENWETEAFF.

The chain is built from TRBV19 and TRBJ1-2; no reliable D call. CDR3 length: 18 residues. Germline values: CDR1 LNHDA, CDR2 SQIVND (reference sequence). Trimming cost V 1 base and J 2 bases, with 20 bases left between them. Here the CDR3 reads CASSIGLDLRIANYGYTF. The CDR3 nucleotides are TGTGCCAGTAGTATAGGGCTGGACCTACGTATAGCGAACTATGGCTACACCTTC.

This chain links TRBV18 with TRBJ2-3, with TRBD2 matching over 12 bases. V lost 3 bases, J lost 0 bases, and 7 bases stayed unmatched. The CDR3 covers 18 residues. Germline lookup yields CDR1 KGHSH and CDR2 LQKENI. The CDR3 nucleotides read TGTGCCAGCTCACCCAGACTAGCGGGGGAGTTTAGCACAGATACGCAGTATTTT. This gives the protein CASSPRLAGEFSTDTQYF.

The V call is TRBV9, the J call TRBJ2-2; tentative D call: TRBD1 (5 bases). Germline V gene sequence: CDR1 SGDLS, CDR2 YYNGEE. V dropped 7 bases and J dropped 4 bases, with 17 bases sitting between them. The CDR3 runs to 15 residues. CDR3 sequence reads: CASSSAGSSTGELFF. CDR3 DNA: TGTGCCAGCTCATCGGCAGGGTCCAGCACCGGGGAGCTGTTTTTT.

The rearrangement links TRBV27 to TRBJ1-2; D is possibly TRBD1 (5 bases). The CDR3 is 15 amino acids. Germline CDR1 MNHEY, CDR2 SMNVEV (reference sequence). V was trimmed by 5 bases and J by 2 bases, leaving 15 bases between them. In DNA form, the CDR3 reads TGTGCCAGCAGTACTCCGGGACTCACAAACTATGGCTACACCTTC. Its translation is CASSTPGLTNYGYTF.

The chain links TRBV6-5 to TRBJ2-7, with D possibly matching TRBD2 (5 bases). Trimming took 5 bases from V and 0 from J, leaving 14 bases between them. This CDR3 has 15 amino acids. Germline assignment: CDR1 MNHEY and CDR2 SVGAGI. As DNA, the CDR3 is TGTGCCAGCAGTCCGGACTGGGCCGTCTCCTACGAGCAGTACTTC. It translates to CASSPDWAVSYEQYF.

This rearrangement joins TRBV4-1 to TRBJ1-1; D not resolved. The CDR3 is made up of 17 amino acids. Germline V gene data show CDR1 as MGHRA and CDR2 as YSYEKL. Trimming stripped 4 bases from V and 4 bases from J, with 22 bases between. The CDR3 region is CASSPYVNGISGTEAFF. The CDR3 nucleotides are TGCGCCAGCAGCCCCTATGTTAATGGTATCTCGGGCACTGAAGCTTTCTTT.

The chain couples TRBV2 to TRBJ1-1, with unresolved D. The CDR3 length is 12 residues. V was cut by 5 bases and J by 6 bases, with 10 bases left in between. In germline, CDR1 is SNHLY, CDR2 FYNNEI. The CDR3 DNA reads as TGTGCCAGCAGTTCGGGGATCGCTGAAGCTTTCTTT. As protein: CASSSGIAEAFF.